A selection of T cell receptor beta chains follows, all from one sample in a study of identifying expanded T cells in peripheral blood. TCRdb's table, derived via immunoSEQ multiplex PCR, lists solely in-frame clones and lacks some. In the table there are 75,000 to 90,000 clones, approximately 90% of which are singletons. What was sequenced was blood. The receptors were gathered from a person aged 18-70 years in good health. Both conserved end residues are part of each CDR3. D genes are given only for firm matches. Where a row states a size, it is once, few, many or the class of an expanded clone; other rows omit it.

j_call | d_call | v_call | clone_size | cdr3_aa | cdr3_nt
TRBJ2-5 | . | TRBV5-1 | . | CASSPGGDLQETQYF | TGCGCCAGCAGCCCCGGTGGTGACCTACAAGAGACCCAGTACTTC
TRBJ2-3 | TRBD2 | TRBV2 | once | CASKRGETQGTQYF | TGTGCCAGCAAACGGGGGGAAACTCAGGGTACGCAGTATTTT
TRBJ1-2 | TRBD1 | TRBV5-1 | . | CASSLGSGGDNYGYTF | TGCGCCAGCAGCTTGGGGTCAGGGGGCGATAACTATGGCTACACCTTC
TRBJ2-1 | . | TRBV7-2 | . | CASSLVSGDEQFF | TGTGCCAGCAGCTTAGTGTCAGGGGATGAGCAGTTCTTC
TRBJ1-2 | . | TRBV28 | . | CASSLRNYGYTF | TGTGCCAGCAGTTTAAGAAACTATGGCTACACCTTC
TRBJ2-7 | TRBD2 | TRBV5-1 | . | CASSGGTSGSYEQYF | TGCGCCAGCAGCGGGGGGACTAGCGGATCCTACGAGCAGTACTTC
TRBJ2-2 | TRBD2 | TRBV5-1 | . | CASSPLAGATGELFF | TGCGCCAGCAGCCCACTAGCGGGGGCCACCGGGGAGCTGTTTTTT
TRBJ1-2 | . | TRBV30 | . | CAWSPGGAIYGYTF | TGTGCCTGGAGCCCCGGAGGAGCGATATATGGCTACACCTTC
TRBJ2-2 | . | TRBV10-2 | . | CASSRPTNTGELFF | TGCGCCAGCAGTCGACCTACCAACACCGGGGAGCTGTTTTTT
TRBJ1-5 | TRBD1 | TRBV10-3 | few | CAISVGTGDQPQHF | TGTGCCATCAGTGTGGGGACAGGGGATCAGCCCCAGCATTTT
TRBJ2-7 | TRBD1 | TRBV7-9 | . | CASSPSGTGGFGEQYF | TGTGCCAGCAGCCCCTCAGGGACAGGGGGTTTCGGCGAGCAGTACTTC
TRBJ2-7 | . | TRBV6-4 | . | CASSLPIKWTDRYEQYF | TGTGCCAGCAGCCTTCCAATTAAGTGGACAGATCGCTACGAGCAGTACTTC
TRBJ2-3 | TRBD2 | TRBV11-3 | . | CASRPLAGVGTDTQYF | TGTGCCAGCAGACCCCTAGCGGGAGTTGGTACAGATACGCAGTATTTT
TRBJ1-5 | . | TRBV19 | . | CASTKKRGSKQPQHF | TGTGCCAGTACCAAAAAGAGAGGGTCGAAACAGCCCCAGCATTTT
TRBJ1-4 | . | TRBV19 | . | CASSEGLVTNEKLFF | TGTGCCAGTAGTGAGGGGTTGGTGACTAATGAAAAACTGTTTTTT
TRBJ1-1 | . | TRBV7-8 | . | CASSLAPTYTEAFF | TGTGCCAGCAGCTTAGCGCCCACGTACACTGAAGCTTTCTTT
TRBJ2-1 | . | TRBV30 | . | CAWNRGRTTSTGRVDNEQFF | TGTGCCTGGAATAGAGGCCGAACTACCTCGACAGGGAGGGTGGACAATGAGCAGTTCTTC
TRBJ2-5 | . | TRBV6-1 | . | CASTPGHRETQYF | TGTGCCAGCACCCCGGGACACAGAGAGACCCAGTACTTC
TRBJ1-3 | . | TRBV10-3 | . | CAIRGDLSSGNTIYF | TGTGCCATCCGGGGTGATCTGAGCTCTGGAAACACCATATATTTT
TRBJ1-1 | . | TRBV29-1 | few | CSVEFAGQSTEAFF | TGCAGCGTTGAGTTTGCAGGACAGAGCACTGAAGCTTTCTTT
TRBJ1-3 | . | TRBV11-2 | . | CASSLTVQTIYF | TGTGCCAGCAGCTTGACAGTTCAAACCATATATTTT
TRBJ1-1 | . | TRBV10-3 | . | CAISESQIWAFF | TGTGCCATCAGTGAGTCGCAAATTTGGGCTTTCTTT
TRBJ1-2 | . | TRBV7-8 | once | CASSLAGLNYGYTF | TGTGCCAGCAGCTTAGCGGGGCTAAACTATGGCTACACCTTC
TRBJ2-1 | . | TRBV5-4 | . | CASSDRYSSYNEQFF | TGTGCCAGCAGCGATCGTTACAGCTCCTACAATGAGCAGTTCTTC
TRBJ2-5 | . | TRBV18 | . | CATAQETQYF | TGTGCCACCGCACAAGAGACCCAGTACTTC
TRBJ2-7 | . | TRBV21-1 | . | CASSKGEEAGSYEQYF | TGTGCCAGCAGCAAAGGGGAGGAGGCAGGGTCCTACGAGCAGTACTTC
TRBJ2-2 | . | TRBV10-3 | few | CAINSGRVGIGELFF | TGTGCCATCAATTCGGGCAGGGTCGGTATCGGGGAGCTGTTTTTT
TRBJ2-2 | TRBD2 | TRBV9 | . | CASSVGSGGRNTGELFF | TGTGCCAGCAGCGTCGGGAGCGGGGGGCGGAACACCGGGGAGCTGTTTTTT
TRBJ1-2 | . | TRBV15 | . | CATSVIRDDGGYTF | TGTGCCACCAGCGTTATCAGGGATGACGGTGGCTACACCTTC
TRBJ2-6 | . | TRBV6-1 | . | CASSEHLSGANVLTF | TGTGCCAGCAGTGAGCATCTCTCGGGGGCCAACGTCCTGACTTTC
TRBJ1-1 | TRBD1 | TRBV5-6 | . | CASSLAGTGYPMEAFF | TGTGCCAGCAGCTTGGCTGGGACAGGCTACCCCATGGAAGCTTTCTTT
TRBJ1-3 | . | TRBV19 | . | CASSAAGWDTIYF | TGTGCCAGTAGTGCGGCAGGGTGGGACACCATATATTTT
TRBJ2-3 | TRBD1 | TRBV2 | . | CARSKGQTFTDTQYF | TGTGCCAGGTCTAAGGGACAGACCTTCACAGATACGCAGTATTTT
TRBJ2-5 | . | TRBV30 | . | CAWSVGGLGFQETQYF | TGTGCCTGGAGTGTGGGGGGGCTGGGATTCCAAGAGACCCAGTACTTC
TRBJ2-1 | . | TRBV9 | . | CASSVGGTVGLSYNEQFF | TGTGCCAGCAGCGTAGGCGGGACGGTAGGGCTCTCCTACAATGAGCAGTTCTTC
TRBJ1-1 | TRBD1 | TRBV5-1 | . | CASSPRKGAAGLSGNSEAFF | TGCGCCAGCAGCCCTCGTAAGGGGGCAGCCGGACTTTCGGGAAACTCTGAAGCTTTCTTT
TRBJ2-1 | . | TRBV18 | . | CASSKDINNERFF | TGTGCCAGCTCCAAGGACATTAACAATGAGCGGTTCTTC
TRBJ2-1 | . | TRBV10-3 | . | CATDGGQSSYNEQFF | TGTGCCACGGACGGGGGGCAGAGCTCCTACAATGAGCAGTTCTTC
TRBJ1-1 | TRBD1 | TRBV6-6 | . | CASSYSGGTGYTEAFF | TGTGCCAGCAGTTATTCGGGCGGGACAGGGTACACTGAAGCTTTCTTT
TRBJ2-1 | . | TRBV7-3 | medium-sized | CASSLRPGAGSYNEQFF | TGTGCCAGCAGCTTAAGGCCTGGGGCCGGCTCCTACAATGAGCAGTTCTTC
TRBJ2-2 | TRBD1 | TRBV30 | . | CAWTQDRVSVNTGELFF | TGTGCCTGGACCCAAGACAGGGTATCGGTAAACACCGGGGAGCTGTTTTTT
TRBJ1-1 | . | TRBV9 | . | CASSVEPEPTEAFF | TGTGCCAGCAGCGTAGAACCGGAACCCACTGAAGCTTTCTTT
TRBJ1-2 | . | TRBV29-1 | . | CSVGTGSYGYTF | TGCAGCGTTGGGACCGGGTCCTATGGCTACACCTTC
TRBJ1-2 | TRBD1 | TRBV30 | . | CAWSGTGGSGYGYTF | TGTGCCTGGAGTGGCACAGGGGGCTCGGGGTATGGCTACACCTTC
TRBJ1-1 | TRBD1 | TRBV5-4 | . | CASSLAPTGANTEAFF | TGTGCCAGCAGCTTGGCCCCAACAGGGGCGAACACTGAAGCTTTCTTT
TRBJ1-4 | . | TRBV7-9 | once | CASSLTPQGGYEKLFF | TGTGCCAGCAGCTTAACCCCACAAGGGGGGTATGAAAAACTGTTTTTT
TRBJ1-6 | . | TRBV6-5 | . | CASSYSGTGTSPLHF | TGTGCCAGCAGTTACTCAGGGACGGGGACTTCACCCCTCCACTTT
TRBJ1-2 | . | TRBV19 | . | CASSNRAGLNRGYTF | TGTGCCAGTAGTAACAGGGCCGGACTTAATCGCGGCTACACCTTC
TRBJ2-2 | . | TRBV19 | once | CASIQLPGHPSGELFF | TGTGCCAGTATACAACTTCCGGGACACCCCAGCGGGGAGCTGTTTTTT
TRBJ2-7 | . | TRBV7-9 | . | CASSQGGTAYEQYF | TGTGCCAGCAGCCAAGGGGGGACAGCCTACGAGCAGTACTTC
TRBJ2-1 | TRBD2 | TRBV7-6 | . | CASSLVRTSGRGNEQFF | TGTGCCAGCAGCTTAGTAAGGACTAGCGGGAGGGGGAATGAGCAGTTCTTC
TRBJ2-1 | . | TRBV7-9 | once | CASSLNPSSYNEQFF | TGTGCCAGCAGCCTAAACCCTAGCTCCTACAATGAGCAGTTCTTC
TRBJ1-2 | . | TRBV7-2 | . | CASSYRGANYGYTF | TGTGCCAGCAGCTATCGGGGGGCTAACTATGGCTACACCTTC
TRBJ2-7 | TRBD1 | TRBV6-6 | . | CASSLGQGRGYEQYF | TGTGCCAGCAGTTTAGGACAGGGGAGGGGTTACGAGCAGTACTTC
TRBJ1-6 | . | TRBV6-1 | . | CASSGTSTDNSPLHF | TGTGCCAGCAGTGGGACCTCGACAGATAATTCACCCCTCCACTTT
TRBJ2-5 | . | TRBV7-9 | once | CASSFIPRGRETQYF | TGTGCCAGCAGCTTCATCCCCAGGGGCAGAGAGACCCAGTACTTC
TRBJ1-1 | TRBD1 | TRBV5-1 | . | CASSLGDREIEAFF | TGCGCCAGCAGCTTGGGGGACAGAGAAATTGAAGCTTTCTTT